This T cell receptor (beta chain) originates from a study of CD8 T cells in ankylosing spondylitis. Study results and limitations: In ankylosing spondylitis blood, a motif of seven or eight highly homologous TCR beta variants appeared characteristic. Earlier literature documents some of the motif variants in reactive arthritis synovial fluid and blood.

Using quantitative 5'-RACE with molecular barcodes, the authors made TCR beta libraries. TCRdb re-derived calls from the 5' RACE reads in MiXCR, one entry per CDR3 protein. The sample lists 200,000 to 250,000 distinct CDR3 sequences, 20% to 30% occurring once. This clonotype has a count of ten or more. The antigen is undetermined. The V segment lost 7 bases and the J segment 5 bases; nucleotides outside the gene matches: 10. This CDR3 comprises 14 residues. CDR1 and CDR2 (germline): SQVTM, ANQGSEA. This clonotype originated in a male donor with ankylosing spondylitis or in good health (not recorded which). This rearrangement joins TRBV29-1 to TRBJ2-3, with 9 positions matching TRBD1. The sequenced material came from blood, either unsorted or a sorted T cell fraction (not recorded which). The CDR3 DNA sequence: TGCAGCGCTGGAACAGGGGGCGGCGTAGATACGCAGTATTTT. Translation gives CSAGTGGGVDTQYF.